A single T cell receptor (beta chain) is shown here with its context. Antigen unknown. At one end the junction does not follow the germline gene, possibly because of a read error. The data were obtained in a study of cytomegalovirus exposure and HLA in healthy donors. Study-wide results and limits: Earlier findings revealed that most TCR beta V segments proved productive either about 87% or about 30% of the time. Analysis performed later showed TCR beta chains linked to HLA being more clonally expanded than equally common others. A highly shared variant cluster was judged a likely technical artifact. For TCR beta chains, V- and J-gene trimming was later linked to a missense DCLRE1C variant.

The PCR had 60 Vbeta and 13 Jbeta primers. The data were produced by immunoSEQ multiplex PCR, yet TCRdb's version contains in-frame clones alone and is incomplete. The sample gives some 110,000 clones, about 70% of which show up once; about 3.5% is in the top ten. Input material: PBMCs. The sequence came from a man in his thirties or forties in good health and CMV-seronegative.

This chain's CDR3 is CSSSTGTGYFRETQYF. The CDR3 DNA follows: TGTTCCAGCAGCACCGGGACAGGGTACTTTCGAGAGACCCAGTACTTC. The V call is TRBV7-9, the J call TRBJ2-5; TRBD1 matches 9 bases. CDR3 length: 16 amino acids. Germline V gene lookup returns CDR1 SEHNR and CDR2 FQNEAQ (reference sequence).